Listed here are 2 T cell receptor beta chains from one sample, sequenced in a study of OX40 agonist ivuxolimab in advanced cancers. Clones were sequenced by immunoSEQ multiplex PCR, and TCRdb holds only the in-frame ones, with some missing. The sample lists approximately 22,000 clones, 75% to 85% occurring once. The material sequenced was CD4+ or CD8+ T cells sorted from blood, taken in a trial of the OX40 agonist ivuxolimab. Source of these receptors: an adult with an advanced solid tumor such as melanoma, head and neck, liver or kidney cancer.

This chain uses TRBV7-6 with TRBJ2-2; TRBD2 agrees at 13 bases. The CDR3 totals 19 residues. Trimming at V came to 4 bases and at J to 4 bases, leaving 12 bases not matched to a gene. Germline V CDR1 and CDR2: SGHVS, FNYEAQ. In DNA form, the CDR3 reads TGTGCCAGCAGCTCTGGACTAGCGGGAGTATCAGTCGGCACCGGGGAGCTGTTTTTT. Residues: CASSSGLAGVSVGTGELFF.

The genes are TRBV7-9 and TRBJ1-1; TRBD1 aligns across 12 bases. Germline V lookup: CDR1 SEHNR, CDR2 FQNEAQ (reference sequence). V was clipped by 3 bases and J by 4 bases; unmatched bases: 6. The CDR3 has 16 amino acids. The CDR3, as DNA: TGTGCCAGCAGCTTGCCGGGACAGGGGGCGCGCACTGAAGCTTTCTTT. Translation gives CASSLPGQGARTEAFF.